This TCR beta chain was recovered during a study of OX40 agonist ivuxolimab in advanced cancers. V was clipped by 6 bases and J by 7 bases, with 16 bases between them. In germline, CDR1 is LNHDA, CDR2 SQIVND (reference sequence). The CDR3 covers 14 residues. The data were produced by immunoSEQ multiplex PCR, yet TCRdb's version contains in-frame clones alone and is incomplete. The table records some 85,000 clones, roughly 87% of them present only once. The starting material was CD4+ or CD8+ T cells sorted from blood, obtained in a trial of the OX40 agonist ivuxolimab. The V gene is TRBV19, the J gene TRBJ1-5; weak D call: TRBD1 (5 bases). The receptor's source is an adult with an advanced solid tumor such as melanoma, head and neck, liver or kidney cancer. The CDR3 region has the DNA TGTGCCAGTAGGTCGGGGCAGCCGGGCCAGCCCCAGCATTTT. The encoded protein is CASRSGQPGQPQHF.